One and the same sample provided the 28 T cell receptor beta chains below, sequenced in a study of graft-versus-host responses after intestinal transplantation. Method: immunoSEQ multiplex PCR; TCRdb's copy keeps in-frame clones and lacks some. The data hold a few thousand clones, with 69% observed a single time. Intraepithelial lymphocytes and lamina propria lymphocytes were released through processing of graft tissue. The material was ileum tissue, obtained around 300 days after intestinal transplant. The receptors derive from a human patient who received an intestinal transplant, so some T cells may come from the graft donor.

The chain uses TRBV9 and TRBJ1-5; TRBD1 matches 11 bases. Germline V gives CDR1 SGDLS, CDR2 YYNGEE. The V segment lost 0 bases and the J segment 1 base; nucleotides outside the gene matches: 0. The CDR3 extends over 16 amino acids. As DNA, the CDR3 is TGTGCCAGCAGCGTAGGGACAGGGGGCAGCAATCAGCCCCAGCATTTT. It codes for CASSVGTGGSNQPQHF.

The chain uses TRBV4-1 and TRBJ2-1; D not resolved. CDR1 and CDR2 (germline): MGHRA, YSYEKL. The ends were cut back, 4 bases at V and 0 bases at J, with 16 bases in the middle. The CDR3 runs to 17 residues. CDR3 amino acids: CASSLLDSTISYNEQFF. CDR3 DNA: TGCGCCAGCAGCCTCCTCGATTCGACCATCTCCTACAATGAGCAGTTCTTC.

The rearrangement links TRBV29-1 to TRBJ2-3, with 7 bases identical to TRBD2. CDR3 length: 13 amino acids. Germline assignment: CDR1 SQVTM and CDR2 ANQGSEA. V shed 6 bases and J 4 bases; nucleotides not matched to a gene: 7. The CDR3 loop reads CSVGEGGADTQYF. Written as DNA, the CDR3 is TGCAGCGTGGGGGAGGGAGGGGCAGATACGCAGTATTTT.

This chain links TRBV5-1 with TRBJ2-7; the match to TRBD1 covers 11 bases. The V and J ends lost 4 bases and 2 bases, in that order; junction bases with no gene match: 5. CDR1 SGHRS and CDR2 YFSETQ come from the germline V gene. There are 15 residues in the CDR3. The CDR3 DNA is TGCGCCAGCAGCGTGGACAGGGGGCGAACCTACGAGCAGTACTTC. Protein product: CASSVDRGRTYEQYF.

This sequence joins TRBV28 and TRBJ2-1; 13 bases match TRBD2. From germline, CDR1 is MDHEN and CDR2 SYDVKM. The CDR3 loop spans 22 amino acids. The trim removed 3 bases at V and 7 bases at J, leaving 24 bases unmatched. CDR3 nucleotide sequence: TGTGCCAGCAGTTTGGAACGTCACAGGGAGGGACTAGCGGGACCCCGCGGAAATGAGCAGTTCTTC. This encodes CASSLERHREGLAGPRGNEQFF.

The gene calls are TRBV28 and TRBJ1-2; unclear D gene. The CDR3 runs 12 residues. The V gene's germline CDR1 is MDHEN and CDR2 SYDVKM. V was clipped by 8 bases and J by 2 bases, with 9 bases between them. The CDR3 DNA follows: TGTGCCAGCGCCACTGGGAACTATGGCTACACCTTC. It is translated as CASATGNYGYTF.

The DNA of the CDR3 is TGTGCCAGCAGCAAAGGTGCGGGAGGTTCCTACGAGCAGTACTTC. Translated: CASSKGAGGSYEQYF. This chain links TRBV21-1 with TRBJ2-7; the D segment call TRBD2 is taken from the table without a DNA check. TRBV21-1 is given as a pseudogene. The CDR3 sequence is 15 residues long.

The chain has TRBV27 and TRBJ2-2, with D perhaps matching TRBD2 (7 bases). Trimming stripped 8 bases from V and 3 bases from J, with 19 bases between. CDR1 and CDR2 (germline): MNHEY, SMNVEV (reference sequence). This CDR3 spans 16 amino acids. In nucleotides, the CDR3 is TGTGCCAGCGGTGCGGGGGCAGCGTTAGACACCGGGGAGCTGTTTTTT. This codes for CASGAGAALDTGELFF.

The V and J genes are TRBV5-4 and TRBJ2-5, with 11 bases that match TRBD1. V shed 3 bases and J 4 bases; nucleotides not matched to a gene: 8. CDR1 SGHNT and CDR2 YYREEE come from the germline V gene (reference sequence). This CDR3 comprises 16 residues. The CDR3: CASSSKGQGVVETQYF. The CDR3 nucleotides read TGTGCCAGCAGCTCGAAGGGACAGGGGGTAGTAGAGACCCAGTACTTC.

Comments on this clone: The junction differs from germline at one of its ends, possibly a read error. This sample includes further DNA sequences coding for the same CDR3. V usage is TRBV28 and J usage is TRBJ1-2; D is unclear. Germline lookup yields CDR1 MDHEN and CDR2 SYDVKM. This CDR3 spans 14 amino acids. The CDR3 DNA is TGTGCCAGCAGTACCGAGGCGGGGTTTTATGGCTACACTTTC. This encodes CASSTEAGFYGYTF.

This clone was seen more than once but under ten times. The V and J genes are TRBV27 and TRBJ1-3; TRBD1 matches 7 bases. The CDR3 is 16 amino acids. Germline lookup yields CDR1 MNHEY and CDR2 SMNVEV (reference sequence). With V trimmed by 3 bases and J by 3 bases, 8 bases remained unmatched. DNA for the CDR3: TGTGCCAGCAGTTTTGGGACAGTGGATTATGGAAACACCATATATTTT. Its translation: CASSFGTVDYGNTIYF.

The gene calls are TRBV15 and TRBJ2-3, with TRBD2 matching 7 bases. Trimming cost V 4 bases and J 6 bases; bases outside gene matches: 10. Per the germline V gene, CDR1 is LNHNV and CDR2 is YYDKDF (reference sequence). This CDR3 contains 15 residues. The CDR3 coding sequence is TGTGCCACCAGCAATATCCGCGGGGAGGGGGATACGCAGTATTTT. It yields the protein CATSNIRGEGDTQYF.

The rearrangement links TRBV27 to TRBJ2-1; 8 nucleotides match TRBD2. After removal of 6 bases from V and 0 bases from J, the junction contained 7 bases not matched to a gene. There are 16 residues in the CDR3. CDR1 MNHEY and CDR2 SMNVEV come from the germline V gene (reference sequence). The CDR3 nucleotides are TGTGCCAGCAGCGGGGGGGAGGGCCTCTCCTACAATGAGCAGTTCTTC. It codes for CASSGGEGLSYNEQFF.

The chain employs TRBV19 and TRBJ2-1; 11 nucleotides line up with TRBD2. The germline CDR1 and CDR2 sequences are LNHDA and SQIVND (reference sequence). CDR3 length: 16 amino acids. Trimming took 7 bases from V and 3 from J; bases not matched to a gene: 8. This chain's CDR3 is CASTISGRALYNEQFF. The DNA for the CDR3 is TGTGCCAGTACCATTAGCGGGAGGGCCCTCTACAATGAGCAGTTCTTC.

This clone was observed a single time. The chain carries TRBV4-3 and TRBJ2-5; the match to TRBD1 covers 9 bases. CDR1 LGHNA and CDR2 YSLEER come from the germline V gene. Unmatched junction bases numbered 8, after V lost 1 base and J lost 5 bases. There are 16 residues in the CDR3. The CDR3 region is CASSQGLGQGQETQYF. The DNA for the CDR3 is TGCGCCAGCAGCCAAGGACTGGGACAGGGACAGGAGACCCAGTACTTC.

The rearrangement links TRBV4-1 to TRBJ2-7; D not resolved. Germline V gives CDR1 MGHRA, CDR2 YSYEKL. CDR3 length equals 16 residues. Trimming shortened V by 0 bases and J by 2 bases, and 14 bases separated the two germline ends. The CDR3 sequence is CASSQDVTLGAYEQYF. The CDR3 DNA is TGCGCCAGCAGCCAAGACGTCACCTTAGGTGCCTACGAGCAGTACTTC.

The CDR3 DNA reads as TGTGCCAGTAGTTCCCTCCCCGGGACCTTGAACACTGAAGCTTTCTTT. The encoded protein is CASSSLPGTLNTEAFF. The V call is TRBV19, the J call TRBJ1-1; D might be TRBD1 (5 bases). CDR1 is LNHDA and CDR2 is SQIVND in the germline V gene (reference sequence). Between the trimmed V and J ends, which lost 5 bases and 0 bases, there was a span of 16 bases. The CDR3 runs to 16 residues.

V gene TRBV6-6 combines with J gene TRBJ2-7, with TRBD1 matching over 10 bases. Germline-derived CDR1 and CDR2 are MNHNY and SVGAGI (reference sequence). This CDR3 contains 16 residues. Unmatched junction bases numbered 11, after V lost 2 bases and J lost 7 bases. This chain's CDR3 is CASSYTGQGTSWEQYF. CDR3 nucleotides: TGTGCCAGCAGTTACACGGGACAGGGGACAAGTTGGGAGCAGTACTTC.

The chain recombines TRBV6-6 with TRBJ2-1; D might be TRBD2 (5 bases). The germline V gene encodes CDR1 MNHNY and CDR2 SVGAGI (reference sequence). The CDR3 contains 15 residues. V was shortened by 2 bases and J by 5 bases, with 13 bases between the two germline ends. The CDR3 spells CASSYELGADNEQFF. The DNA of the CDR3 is TGTGCCAGCAGTTACGAACTTGGAGCGGACAATGAGCAGTTCTTC.

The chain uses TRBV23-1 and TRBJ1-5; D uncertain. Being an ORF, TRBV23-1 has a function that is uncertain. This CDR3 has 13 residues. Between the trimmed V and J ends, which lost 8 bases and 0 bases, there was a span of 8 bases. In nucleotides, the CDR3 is TGCGCCAGCCCAAGGTATAGCAATCAGCCCCAGCATTTT. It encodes CASPRYSNQPQHF.

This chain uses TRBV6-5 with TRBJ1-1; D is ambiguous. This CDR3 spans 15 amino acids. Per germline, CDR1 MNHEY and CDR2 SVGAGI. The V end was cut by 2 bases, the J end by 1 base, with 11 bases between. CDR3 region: CASSYGEFWNTEAFF. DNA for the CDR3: TGTGCCAGCAGTTACGGGGAATTTTGGAACACTGAAGCTTTCTTT.

CDR3 nucleotide sequence: TGTGCCAGCAGCCCCACTAGCGGGAGGTTCGACGAGCAGTTCTTC. Residues: CASSPTSGRFDEQFF. The chain couples TRBV28 to TRBJ2-1, with 12 bases lining up with TRBD2. CDR1 is MDHEN, CDR2 SYDVKM, per germline. The junction had 10 bases not matched to a gene; V was cut back by 6 bases and J by 10 bases. This CDR3 contains 15 residues.

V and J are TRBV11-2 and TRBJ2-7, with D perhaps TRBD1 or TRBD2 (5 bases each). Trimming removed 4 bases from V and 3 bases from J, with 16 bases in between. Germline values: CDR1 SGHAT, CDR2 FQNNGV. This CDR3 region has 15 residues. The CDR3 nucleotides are TGTGCCAGCAGCTCCCGGGGCAGGGAATACTACGAGCAGTACTTC. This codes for CASSSRGREYYEQYF.

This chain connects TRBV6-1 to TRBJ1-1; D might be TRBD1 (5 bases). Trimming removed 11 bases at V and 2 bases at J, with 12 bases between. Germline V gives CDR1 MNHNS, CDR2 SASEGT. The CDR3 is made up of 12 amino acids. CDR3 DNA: TGTGCCGTTCAAGGGGATAACACTGAAGCTTTCTTT. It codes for CAVQGDNTEAFF.

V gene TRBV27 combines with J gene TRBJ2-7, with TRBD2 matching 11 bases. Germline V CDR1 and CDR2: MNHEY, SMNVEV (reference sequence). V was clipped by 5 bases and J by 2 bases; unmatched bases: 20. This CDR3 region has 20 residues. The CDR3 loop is CASSTTSETSGKYRAYEQYF. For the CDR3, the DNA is TGTGCCAGCAGTACCACTTCCGAGACTAGCGGGAAATACCGAGCCTACGAGCAGTACTTC.

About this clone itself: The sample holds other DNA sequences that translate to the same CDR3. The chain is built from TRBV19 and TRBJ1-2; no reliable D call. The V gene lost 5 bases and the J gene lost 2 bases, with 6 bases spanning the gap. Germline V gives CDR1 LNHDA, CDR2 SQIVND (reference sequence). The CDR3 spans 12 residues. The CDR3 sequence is CASSPGNYGYTF. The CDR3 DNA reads TGTGCCAGTAGTCCAGGCAACTATGGCTACACCTTC.

The CDR3 DNA reads as TGTGCCAGCAGTTTGTCGACCCGGGGGGAGACCCAGTACTTC. Protein sequence: CASSLSTRGETQYF. The V call is TRBV27, the J call TRBJ2-5, with D possibly TRBD2 on 6 matching bases. V lost 3 bases to trimming and J lost 5 bases, with 13 bases between them. The length of the CDR3 is 14 residues. CDR1 and CDR2 from the germline V gene are MNHEY and SMNVEV (reference sequence).

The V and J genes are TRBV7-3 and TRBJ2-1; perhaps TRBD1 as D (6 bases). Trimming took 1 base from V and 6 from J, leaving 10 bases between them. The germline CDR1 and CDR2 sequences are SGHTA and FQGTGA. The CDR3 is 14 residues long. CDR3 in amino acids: CASSLRLGGNEQFF. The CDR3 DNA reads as TGTGCCAGCAGCTTAAGGCTAGGGGGCAATGAGCAGTTCTTC.